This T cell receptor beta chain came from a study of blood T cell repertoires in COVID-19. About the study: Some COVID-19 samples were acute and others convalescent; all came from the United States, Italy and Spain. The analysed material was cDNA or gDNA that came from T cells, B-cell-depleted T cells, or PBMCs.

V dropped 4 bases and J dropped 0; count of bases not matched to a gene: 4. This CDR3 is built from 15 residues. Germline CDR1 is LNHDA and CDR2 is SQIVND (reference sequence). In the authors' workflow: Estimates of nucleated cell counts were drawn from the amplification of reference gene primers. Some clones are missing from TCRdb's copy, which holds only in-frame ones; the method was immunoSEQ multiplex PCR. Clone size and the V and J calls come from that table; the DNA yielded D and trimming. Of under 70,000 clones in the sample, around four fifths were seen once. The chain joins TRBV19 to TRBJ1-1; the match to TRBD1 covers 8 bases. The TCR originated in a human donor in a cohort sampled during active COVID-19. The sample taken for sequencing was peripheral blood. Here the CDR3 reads CASSKQGVLNTEAFF. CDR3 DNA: TGTGCCAGTAGTAAACAGGGGGTACTGAACACTGAAGCTTTCTTT.